Following are 14 T cell receptor beta chains from one sample sequenced in a study of cytomegalovirus exposure and HLA in healthy donors (dated by TCRdb to about 2017). The method was the immunoSEQ multiplex PCR assay. The multiplex PCR relied on a mix of 60 forward primers for TCR Vbeta segments and 13 reverse primers for TCR Jbeta segments. Here the immuneACCESS table is served through TCRdb, limited to in-frame sequences with V and J called. Missing clones are a known gap in these copies; in checked studies unresolved V genes cover under half, and the rest lacks a known reason. For this sample the table gives some 150,000 clones, of which 65% to 85% were detected only once. The biggest ten clones account for about 0.77% of the sample. The sequencing sample was made of PBMCs. These receptors were taken from a young woman in good health and CMV-seronegative.

V gene TRBV7-2 combines with J gene TRBJ1-1; TRBD1 might be the D (5 bases). Germline V CDR1 and CDR2: SGHTA, FQGNSA. The CDR3 covers 14 residues. V was pared by 3 bases and J by 0 bases, with 8 bases between. This chain's CDR3 is CASSFSRVNTEAFF. The CDR3 DNA sequence: TGTGCCAGCAGCTTCAGCAGGGTGAACACTGAAGCTTTCTTT.

The V call is TRBV5-6, the J call TRBJ2-7; 9 nucleotides align to TRBD1. Germline assignment: CDR1 SGHDT and CDR2 YYEEEE. Trimming at V came to 0 bases and at J to 7 bases, leaving 8 bases not matched to a gene. The CDR3 length is 15 residues. The CDR3 region has the DNA TGTGCCAGCAGCTTGGCCGGGACAGGGCAGAGGGAGCAGTACTTC. Translation: CASSLAGTGQREQYF.

The rearrangement uses TRBV10-3 and TRBJ2-7; TRBD1 might be the D (5 bases). The V end was cut by 3 bases, the J end by 6 bases, with 12 bases between. This CDR3 region has 13 residues. Germline CDR1 reads ENHRY; CDR2 reads SYGVKD. CDR3 bases: TGTGCCATCAGTGATCAACAGGCTGGCGAGCAGTACTTC. Its protein product is CAISDQQAGEQYF.

The chain joins TRBV10-3 to TRBJ2-7, with TRBD2 matching 7 bases. The CDR3 is 15 residues long. CDR1 ENHRY and CDR2 SYGVKD come from the germline V gene. V shed 3 bases and J 4 bases; nucleotides not matched to a gene: 9. Here the CDR3 DNA reads TGTGCCATCAGTGAATTTGCGGGAGTGCGGTACGAGCAGTACTTC. Protein: CAISEFAGVRYEQYF.

V gene TRBV15 combines with J gene TRBJ2-5; D unresolved. This CDR3 has 13 amino acids. Per germline, CDR1 LNHNV and CDR2 YYDKDF (reference sequence). V was pared by 0 bases and J by 5 bases, with 7 bases between. The CDR3 coding sequence is TGTGCCACCAGCAGAGATCTCAGGGAGACCCAGTACTTC. Translated, it gives CATSRDLRETQYF.

This clone has only one observation. The chain is built from TRBV6-5 and TRBJ2-5; the D gene is possibly TRBD2 (5 bases). V was clipped by 0 bases and J by 5 bases, with 13 bases between them. The CDR3 length is 15 residues. Per germline, CDR1 MNHEY and CDR2 SVGAGI. The DNA for the CDR3 is TGTGCCAGCAGTTACTCGGAACTTAGCGAGGAGACCCAGTACTTC. Encoded protein: CASSYSELSEETQYF.

The chain recombines TRBV19 with TRBJ1-5; no reliable D call. Germline assignment: CDR1 LNHDA and CDR2 SQIVND (reference sequence). CDR3 length equals 12 residues. V gave up 7 bases and J gave up 6 bases, with 10 bases separating them. CDR3 sequence: CASTSGIQPQHF. CDR3 coding DNA: TGTGCCAGTACGTCCGGGATTCAGCCCCAGCATTTT.

The chain has TRBV30 and TRBJ2-4; TRBD1 aligns across 9 bases. Germline CDR1 is GTSNPN and CDR2 is SVGIG (reference sequence). The CDR3 is made up of 15 amino acids. Germline trimming cut 2 bases from V and 5 bases from J; bases unmatched to any gene: 7. The CDR3 loop reads CAWSRDRVSQNIQYF. As DNA, the CDR3 is TGTGCCTGGAGTAGGGACAGGGTGTCCCAAAACATTCAGTACTTC.

This clone was picked up one time. The V and J genes are TRBV28 and TRBJ2-7, with a weak D call TRBD2 (6 bases). From germline, CDR1 is MDHEN and CDR2 SYDVKM. The CDR3 totals 13 residues. Trimming shortened V by 5 bases and J by 0 bases, and 8 bases separated the two germline ends. For the CDR3, the DNA is TGTGCCAGCAGTCCGGGGGACTCCTACGAGCAGTACTTC. Translated, it gives CASSPGDSYEQYF.

V is TRBV30 and J is TRBJ1-2, with TRBD1 matching over 7 bases. This CDR3 spans 12 amino acids. Per the germline V gene, CDR1 is GTSNPN and CDR2 is SVGIG (reference sequence). V shed 6 bases and J 4 bases; nucleotides not matched to a gene: 5. CDR3 residues: CACHRGGYGYTF. The CDR3 nucleotides are TGTGCCTGCCACAGGGGCGGCTATGGCTACACCTTC.

The chain is built from TRBV2 and TRBJ2-5, with 8 nucleotides matching TRBD2. The germline CDR1 and CDR2 sequences are SNHLY and FYNNEI. This CDR3 comprises 13 residues. The junction had 14 bases not matched to a gene; V was cut back by 11 bases and J by 9 bases. CDR3 bases: TGTGCCCCCCCGGGACTAGGGTTTTGGGCCCAGTACTTC. Its protein product is CAPPGLGFWAQYF.

As regards this clone: Just one base apart from a much larger clone, this may be a read error. The rearrangement joins TRBV6-1 to TRBJ1-5; D is unresolved. The CDR3 sequence is 12 residues long. CDR1 MNHNS and CDR2 SASEGT come from the germline V gene. V was trimmed by 8 bases and J by 3 bases, leaving 8 bases between them. The CDR3 is CASGEYNQPQHF. The CDR3 DNA follows: TGTGCCAGCGGGGAGTACAATCAGCCCCAGCATTTT.

This chain links TRBV28 with TRBJ1-4; 11 nucleotides agree with TRBD1. Germline V lookup: CDR1 MDHEN, CDR2 SYDVKM. The CDR3 runs 14 residues. V dropped 4 bases and J dropped 6; count of bases not matched to a gene: 1. Here the CDR3 DNA reads TGTGCCAGCAGTTCGGACAGGGGGCATGAAAAACTGTTTTTT. The encoded protein is CASSSDRGHEKLFF.

The gene calls are TRBV12-5 and TRBJ2-5; D is ambiguous. Looked up from germline, CDR1 is LGHNT and CDR2 is FRNRAP. CDR3 length: 14 amino acids. V was trimmed by 0 bases and J by 1 base, leaving 6 bases between them. In nucleotides, the CDR3 is TGTGCTAGTGGTTTGGTACCCGGCCAAGAGACCCAGTACTTC. Its translation: CASGLVPGQETQYF.